This T cell receptor (beta chain) was obtained from a study of control samples from healthy donors and cancer patients. Libraries were prepared by immunoSEQ multiplex PCR; TCRdb keeps only in-frame clonotypes and omits some of them. The sample lists 90,000 to 150,000 clones; about 90% were seen once. The sequenced sample consisted of blood. This clonotype was sampled from a man aged 45 to 65 in good health.

DNA of the CDR3: TGTGCCAGCAGCGTATCCCCCCGGGGGGAGGAATCACCCCTCCACTTT. This translates into CASSVSPRGEESPLHF. V gene TRBV9 combines with J gene TRBJ1-6, with D possibly TRBD1 on 5 matching bases. The CDR3 is 16 residues long. V shed 1 base and J shed 10 bases, with 18 bases lying between them. Per germline, CDR1 SGDLS and CDR2 YYNGEE.